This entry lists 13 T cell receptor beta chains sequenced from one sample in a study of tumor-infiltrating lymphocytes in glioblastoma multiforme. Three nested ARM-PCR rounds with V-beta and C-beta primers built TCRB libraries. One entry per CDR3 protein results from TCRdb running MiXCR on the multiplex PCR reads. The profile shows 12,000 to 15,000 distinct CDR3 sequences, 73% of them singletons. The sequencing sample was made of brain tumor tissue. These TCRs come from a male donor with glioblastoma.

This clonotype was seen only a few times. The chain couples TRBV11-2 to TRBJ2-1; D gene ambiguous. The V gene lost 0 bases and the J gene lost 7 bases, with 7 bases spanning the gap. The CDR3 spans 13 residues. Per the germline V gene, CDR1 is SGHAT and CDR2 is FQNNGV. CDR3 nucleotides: TGTGCCAGCAGCTTAGATCTGCCTAATGAGCAGTTCTTC. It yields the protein CASSLDLPNEQFF.

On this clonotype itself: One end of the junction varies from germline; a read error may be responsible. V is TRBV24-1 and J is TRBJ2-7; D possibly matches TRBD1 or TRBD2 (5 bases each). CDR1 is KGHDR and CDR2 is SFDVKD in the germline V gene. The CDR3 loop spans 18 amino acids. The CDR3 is CATSDLIRDAYRSYEQYF. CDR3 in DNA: TGTGCAACCAGTGATTTAATAAGGGACGCATACCGCTCCTACGAGCAGTACTTC.

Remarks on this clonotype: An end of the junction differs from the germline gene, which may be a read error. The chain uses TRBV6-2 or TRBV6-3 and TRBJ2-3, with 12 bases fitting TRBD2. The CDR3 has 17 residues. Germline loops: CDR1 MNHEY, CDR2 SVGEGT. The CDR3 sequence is CTSSNSPLAGGRDTQYF. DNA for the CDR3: TGTACCAGCAGTAACTCTCCCCTAGCGGGAGGGAGGGATACGCAATATTTT.

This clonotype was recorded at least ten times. As DNA, the CDR3 is TGCGCCAGCAGCAGGGGAGACTTTACAGAGAACAATGAGCAGTTCTTC. Protein product: CASSRGDFTENNEQFF. This rearrangement joins TRBV5-1 to TRBJ2-1, with D perhaps matching TRBD1 or TRBD2 (5 bases each). V was pared by 4 bases and J by 5 bases, with 19 bases between. Germline lookup yields CDR1 SGHRS and CDR2 YFSETQ. CDR3 length: 16 residues.

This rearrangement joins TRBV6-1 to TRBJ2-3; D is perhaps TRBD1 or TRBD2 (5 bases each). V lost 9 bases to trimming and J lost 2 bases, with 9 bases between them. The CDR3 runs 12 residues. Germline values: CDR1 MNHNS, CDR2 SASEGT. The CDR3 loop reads CASWDPTDTQYF. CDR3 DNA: TGTGCCAGTTGGGACCCCACAGATACGCAGTATTTT.

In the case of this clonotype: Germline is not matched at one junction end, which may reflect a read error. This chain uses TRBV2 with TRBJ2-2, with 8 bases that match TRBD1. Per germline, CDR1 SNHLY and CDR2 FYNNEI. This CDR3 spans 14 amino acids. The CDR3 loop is CASNDRGSIGELFF. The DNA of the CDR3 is TGTGCTAGCAACGACAGGGGCTCCATCGGGGAGCTGTTTTTT.

CDR3 protein: CSAGEGGDTQYF. The CDR3 nucleotides are TGCAGCGCTGGAGAGGGGGGAGATACGCAGTATTTT. V usage is TRBV29-1 and J usage is TRBJ2-3; the D call may be TRBD1 or TRBD2 (6 bases each). Germline lookup yields CDR1 SQVTM and CDR2 ANQGSEA. The CDR3 spans 12 residues. V was clipped by 7 bases and J by 5 bases, with 13 bases between them.

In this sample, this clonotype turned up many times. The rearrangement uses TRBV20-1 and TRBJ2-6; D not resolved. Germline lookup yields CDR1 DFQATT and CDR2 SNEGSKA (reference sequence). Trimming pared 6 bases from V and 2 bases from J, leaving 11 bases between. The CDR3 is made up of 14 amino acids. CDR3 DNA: TGCAGTGCCCCAACAGCCCCTGGGGCCAACGTCCTGACTTTC. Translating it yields CSAPTAPGANVLTF.

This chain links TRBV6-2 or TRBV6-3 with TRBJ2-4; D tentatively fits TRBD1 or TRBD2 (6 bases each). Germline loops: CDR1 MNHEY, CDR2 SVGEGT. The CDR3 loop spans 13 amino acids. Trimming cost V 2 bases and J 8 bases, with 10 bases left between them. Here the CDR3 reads CASSYEGGYIQYF. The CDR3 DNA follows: TGTGCCAGCAGTTACGAAGGGGGGTACATTCAGTACTTC.

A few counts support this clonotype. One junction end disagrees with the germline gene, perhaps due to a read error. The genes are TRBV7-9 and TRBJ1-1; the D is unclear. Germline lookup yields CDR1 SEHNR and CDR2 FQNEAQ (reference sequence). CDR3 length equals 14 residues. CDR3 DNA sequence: TGTGCCGGCAGCTTACGGAGGGAAAAGTCTGGAGCTTTCTTT. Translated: CAGSLRREKSGAFF.

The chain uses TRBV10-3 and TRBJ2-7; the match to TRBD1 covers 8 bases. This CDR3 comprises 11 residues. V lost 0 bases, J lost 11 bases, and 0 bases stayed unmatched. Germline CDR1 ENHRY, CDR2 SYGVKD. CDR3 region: CAISESGQEYF. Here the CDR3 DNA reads TGTGCCATCAGTGAGTCGGGACAGGAGTACTTC.

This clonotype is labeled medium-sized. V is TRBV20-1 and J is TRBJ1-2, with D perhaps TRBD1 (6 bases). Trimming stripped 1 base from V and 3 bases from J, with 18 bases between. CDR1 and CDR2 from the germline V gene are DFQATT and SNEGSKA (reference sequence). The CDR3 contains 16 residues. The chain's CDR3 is CSARAQGKNRDYGYTF. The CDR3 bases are TGCAGTGCTAGAGCCCAAGGGAAAAACAGGGACTATGGCTACACCTTC.

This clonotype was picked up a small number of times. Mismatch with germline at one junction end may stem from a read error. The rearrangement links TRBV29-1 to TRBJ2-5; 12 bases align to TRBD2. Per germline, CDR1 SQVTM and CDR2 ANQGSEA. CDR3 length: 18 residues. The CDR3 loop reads CSVEGLAGERGSFEIQYF. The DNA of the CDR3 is TGCAGCGTTGAAGGACTAGCGGGAGAAAGAGGGTCGTTTGAGATCCAGTACTTC. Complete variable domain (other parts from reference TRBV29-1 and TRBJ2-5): SAVISQKPSRDICQRGTSLTIQCQVDSQVTMMFWYRQQPGQSLTLIATANQGSEATYESGFVIDKFPISRPNLTFSTLTVSNMSPEDSSIYLCSVEGLAGERGSFEIQYFGPGTRLLVL.